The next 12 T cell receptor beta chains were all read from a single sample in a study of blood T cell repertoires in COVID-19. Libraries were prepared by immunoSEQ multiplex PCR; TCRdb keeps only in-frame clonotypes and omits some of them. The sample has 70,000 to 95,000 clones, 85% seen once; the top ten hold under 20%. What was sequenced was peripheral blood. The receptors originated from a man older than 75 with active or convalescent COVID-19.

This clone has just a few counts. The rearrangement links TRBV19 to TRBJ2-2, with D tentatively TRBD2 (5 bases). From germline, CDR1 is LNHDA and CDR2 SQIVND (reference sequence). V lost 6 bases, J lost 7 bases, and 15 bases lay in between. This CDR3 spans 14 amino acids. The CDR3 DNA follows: TGTGCCAGTAGCCGTAGTCCAGCGGTCGGGGAGCTGTTTTTT. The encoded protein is CASSRSPAVGELFF.

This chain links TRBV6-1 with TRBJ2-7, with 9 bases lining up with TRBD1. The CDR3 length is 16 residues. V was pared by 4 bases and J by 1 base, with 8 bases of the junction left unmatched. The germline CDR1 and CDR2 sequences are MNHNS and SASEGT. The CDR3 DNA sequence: TGTGCCAGCAGTGCCTTACCGGGACAGGGATCCTACGAGCAGTACGTC. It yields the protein CASSALPGQGSYEQYV.

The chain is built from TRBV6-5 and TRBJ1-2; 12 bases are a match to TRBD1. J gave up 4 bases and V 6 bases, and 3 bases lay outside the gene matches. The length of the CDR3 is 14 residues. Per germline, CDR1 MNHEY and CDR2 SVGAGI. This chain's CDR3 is CASRRDRGPYGYTF. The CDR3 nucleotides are TGTGCCAGCAGACGGGACAGGGGGCCCTATGGCTACACCTTC.

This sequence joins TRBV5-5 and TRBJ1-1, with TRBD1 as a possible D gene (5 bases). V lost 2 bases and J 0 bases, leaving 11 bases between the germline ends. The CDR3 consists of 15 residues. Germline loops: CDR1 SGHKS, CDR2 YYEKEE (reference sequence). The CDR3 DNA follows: TGTGCCAGCAGCTTTGCGGGACTGATGAACACTGAAGCTTTCTTT. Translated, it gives CASSFAGLMNTEAFF.

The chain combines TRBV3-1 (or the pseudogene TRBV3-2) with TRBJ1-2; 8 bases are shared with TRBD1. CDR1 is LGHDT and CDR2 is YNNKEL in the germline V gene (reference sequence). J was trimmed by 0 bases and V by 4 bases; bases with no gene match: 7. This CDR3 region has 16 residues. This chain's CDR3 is CASSPAGTGANYGYTF. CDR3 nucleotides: TGTGCCAGCAGCCCGGCCGGGACAGGAGCTAACTATGGCTACACCTTC.

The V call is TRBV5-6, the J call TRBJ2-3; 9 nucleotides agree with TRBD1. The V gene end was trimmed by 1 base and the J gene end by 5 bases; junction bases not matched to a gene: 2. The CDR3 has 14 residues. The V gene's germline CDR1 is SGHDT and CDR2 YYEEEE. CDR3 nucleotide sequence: TGTGCCAGCAGCTTGAACAGGGGGCTAGATACGCAGTATTTT. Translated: CASSLNRGLDTQYF.

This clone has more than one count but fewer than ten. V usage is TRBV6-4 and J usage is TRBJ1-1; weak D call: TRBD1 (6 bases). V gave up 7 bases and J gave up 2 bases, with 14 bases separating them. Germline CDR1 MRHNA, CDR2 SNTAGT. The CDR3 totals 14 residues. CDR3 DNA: TGTGCCAGCACCGCGACAGGAGGAAACACTGAAGCTTTCTTT. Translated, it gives CASTATGGNTEAFF.

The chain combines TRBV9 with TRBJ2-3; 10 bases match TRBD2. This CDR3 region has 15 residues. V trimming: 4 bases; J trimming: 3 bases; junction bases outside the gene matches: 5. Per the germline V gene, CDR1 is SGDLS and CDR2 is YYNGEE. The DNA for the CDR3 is TGTGCCAGCAGCCAAGGACTAGCGGAAACAGATACGCAGTATTTT. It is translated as CASSQGLAETDTQYF.

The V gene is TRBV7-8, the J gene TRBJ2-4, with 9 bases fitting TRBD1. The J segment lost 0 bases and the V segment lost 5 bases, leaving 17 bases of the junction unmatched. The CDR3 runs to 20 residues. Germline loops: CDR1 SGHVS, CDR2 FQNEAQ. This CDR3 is CASSPSTGGEYTSAKNIQYF. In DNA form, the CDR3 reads TGTGCCAGCAGCCCATCAACAGGGGGCGAGTATACGTCAGCCAAAAACATTCAGTACTTC.

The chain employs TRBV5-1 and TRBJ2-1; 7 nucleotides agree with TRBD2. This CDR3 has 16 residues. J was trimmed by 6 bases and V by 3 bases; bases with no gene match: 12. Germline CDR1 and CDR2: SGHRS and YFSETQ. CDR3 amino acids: CASSWIIAGTVNEQFF. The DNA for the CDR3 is TGCGCCAGCAGCTGGATAATAGCGGGTACCGTCAATGAGCAGTTCTTC. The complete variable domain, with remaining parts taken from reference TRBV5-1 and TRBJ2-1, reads KAGVTQTPRYLIKTRGQQVTLSCSPISGHRSVSWYQQTPGQGLQFLFEYFSETQRNKGNFPGRFSGRQFSNSRSEMNVSTLELGDSALYLCASSWIIAGTVNEQFFGPGTRLTVL.

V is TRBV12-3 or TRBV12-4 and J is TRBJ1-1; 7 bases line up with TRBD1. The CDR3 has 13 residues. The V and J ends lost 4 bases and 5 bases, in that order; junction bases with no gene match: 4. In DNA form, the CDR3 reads TGTGCCAGCAGTTCTTACAGGGGAACTGAAGCTTTCTTT. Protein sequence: CASSSYRGTEAFF.

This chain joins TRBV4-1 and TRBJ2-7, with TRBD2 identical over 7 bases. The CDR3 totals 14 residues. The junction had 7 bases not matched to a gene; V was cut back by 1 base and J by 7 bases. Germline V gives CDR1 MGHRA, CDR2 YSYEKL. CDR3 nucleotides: TGCGCCAGCAGCCAAGCCCGGACTAGGAGAGAGCAGTACGTC. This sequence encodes CASSQARTRREQYV.